A single sample gave rise to the 26 T cell receptor beta chains below, sequenced in a study of spatial heterogeneity in lung cancer. Using its own MiXCR run on the 5' RACE reads, TCRdb lists one record per CDR3 protein. The data contain about 70,000 distinct CDR3 sequences, around 8.9% of them singletons. The time point denotes: blood at routine non-recurrence follow-up after resection. The specimen comprised PBMCs, sampled at follow-up. Receptor source: a female donor with early-stage non-small cell lung cancer.

The chain couples TRBV7-9 to TRBJ2-1, with TRBD2 as a possible D gene (5 bases). The CDR3 length is 14 residues. Germline loops: CDR1 SEHNR, CDR2 FQNEAQ (reference sequence). With 0 bases removed from V and 8 bases from J, the gap between germline ends came to 11 bases. CDR3 sequence: CASSLASVEDEQFF. In nucleotides, the CDR3 is TGTGCCAGCAGCTTAGCATCGGTGGAGGATGAGCAGTTCTTC.

Ten or more counts support this clonotype. J is TRBJ2-7 and V is TRBV2; 7 positions match TRBD2. Trimming took 7 bases from V and 5 from J; bases not matched to a gene: 8. Germline-derived CDR1 and CDR2 are SNHLY and FYNNEI. The CDR3 is made up of 13 amino acids. The DNA for the CDR3 is TGTGCCAGCAAGGTGGGACTAAATAACGAGCAGTACTTC. This encodes CASKVGLNNEQYF.

This clonotype has a count of ten or more. V usage is TRBV20-1 and J usage is TRBJ2-2; 10 bases are a match to TRBD2. Looked up from germline, CDR1 is DFQATT and CDR2 is SNEGSKA (reference sequence). The CDR3 extends over 16 amino acids. V trimming: 1 base; J trimming: 4 bases; junction bases outside the gene matches: 6. CDR3 nucleotides: TGCAGTGCTAGAGGCAGCGGGAGGGCCGGCACCGGGGAGCTGTTTTTT. This encodes CSARGSGRAGTGELFF.

This clonotype was seen a few times. This sequence joins TRBV28 and TRBJ1-1; a possible D gene is TRBD1 (5 bases). This CDR3 is 12 amino acids long. Germline CDR1 MDHEN, CDR2 SYDVKM. The germline V and J ends were trimmed by 8 bases and 2 bases, with 9 bases remaining between them. The CDR3 loop is CASGGANTEAFF. DNA of the CDR3: TGTGCCAGCGGAGGGGCAAACACTGAAGCTTTCTTT.

This clonotype was detected ten times or more. The chain is built from TRBV7-9 and TRBJ2-2; 7 nucleotides align to TRBD1. The CDR3 contains 19 residues. From germline, CDR1 is SEHNR and CDR2 FQNEAQ (reference sequence). The V segment lost 2 bases and the J segment 2 bases; nucleotides outside the gene matches: 14. The CDR3: CASSLKARDRDSNTGELFF. CDR3 DNA sequence: TGTGCCAGCAGCTTAAAAGCGCGTGATAGGGACAGTAACACCGGGGAGCTGTTTTTT.

This clonotype was seen ten or more times. The V and J genes are TRBV7-9 and TRBJ2-1, with 9 bases that match TRBD2. The CDR3 extends over 14 amino acids. Trimming cost V 4 bases and J 8 bases; bases outside gene matches: 6. In germline, CDR1 is SEHNR, CDR2 FQNEAQ (reference sequence). CDR3 region: CASSSRREGHEQFF. DNA for the CDR3: TGTGCCAGCAGCTCAAGGCGGGAGGGCCATGAGCAGTTCTTC. The whole variable domain, filled in from reference TRBV7-9 and TRBJ2-1, reads DTGVSQNPRHKITKRGQNVTFRCDPISEHNRLYWYRQTLGQGPEFLTYFQNEAQLEKSRLLSDRFSAERPKGSFSTLEIQRTEQGDSAMYLCASSSRREGHEQFFGPGTRLTVL.

This clonotype was seen ten or more times. The V call is TRBV20-1, the J call TRBJ1-5; D remains unclear. Germline CDR1 reads DFQATT; CDR2 reads SNEGSKA (reference sequence). This CDR3 has 16 residues. The V end lost 2 bases, the J end lost 4 bases, and 18 bases lay between the germline ends. As DNA, the CDR3 is TGCAGTGCTAGAATAAAGGGTATAGGATGGAATCAGCCCCAGCATTTT. Residues: CSARIKGIGWNQPQHF.

This clonotype was recorded at least ten times. V is TRBV19 and J is TRBJ1-5, with a tentative D call TRBD1 (5 bases). Germline V gene lookup returns CDR1 LNHDA and CDR2 SQIVND (reference sequence). The CDR3 loop spans 17 amino acids. V was pared by 5 bases and J by 2 bases, with 19 bases between. The CDR3 bases are TGTGCCAGTAGTGGGGCAGAACTTTCCTCGGGCAATCAGCCCCAGCATTTT. This gives the protein CASSGAELSSGNQPQHF.

This clonotype was recorded at least ten times. The gene calls are TRBV28 and TRBJ2-7; D not certain. This CDR3 region has 11 residues. The germline gives CDR1 MDHEN, CDR2 SYDVKM. V was shortened by 5 bases and J by 3 bases, with 5 bases between the two germline ends. The CDR3 DNA reads TGTGCCAGCAGTCCTCACTACGAGCAGTACTTC. It yields the protein CASSPHYEQYF.

The chain employs TRBV6-2 or TRBV6-3 and TRBJ1-5, with D possibly TRBD1 on 5 matching bases. V was clipped by 6 bases and J by 5 bases, with 17 bases between them. Germline CDR1 MNHEY, CDR2 SVGEGT. This CDR3 contains 15 residues. Here the CDR3 DNA reads TGTGCCAGCAGAGGGGACCTCCGAAGGGATCAGCCCCAGCATTTT. It codes for CASRGDLRRDQPQHF.

Here the CDR3 reads CASSFSGRASYEQYF. The DNA of the CDR3 is TGTGCCAGCAGTTTTAGCGGGCGGGCCTCCTACGAGCAGTACTTC. V and J are TRBV28 and TRBJ2-7; 7 positions match TRBD2. Germline trimming cut 3 bases from V and 0 bases from J; bases unmatched to any gene: 5. Germline lookup yields CDR1 MDHEN and CDR2 SYDVKM. This CDR3 comprises 15 residues.

There are a few counts of this clonotype. This sequence joins TRBV20-1 and TRBJ2-3; TRBD2 matches 10 bases. V was clipped by 6 bases and J by 3 bases; unmatched bases: 6. This CDR3 comprises 14 residues. Germline V CDR1 and CDR2: DFQATT, SNEGSKA (reference sequence). CDR3 protein: CSATSGAGTDTQYF. The CDR3 DNA sequence: TGCAGTGCCACTAGCGGGGCCGGGACAGATACGCAGTATTTT.

This clonotype was seen ten or more times. The CDR3 bases are TGTGCCAGCTCACCACCGGGGCAGGGGCAGTTCTTC. Translation: CASSPPGQGQFF. This chain uses TRBV18 with TRBJ2-1; TRBD1 might be the D (5 bases). The ends were cut back, 0 bases at V and 12 bases at J, with 9 bases in the middle. There are 12 residues in the CDR3. Germline V lookup: CDR1 KGHSH, CDR2 LQKENI.

This clonotype was picked up many times. This chain joins TRBV7-8 and TRBJ1-2; D might be TRBD1 (5 bases). Per germline, CDR1 SGHVS and CDR2 FQNEAQ. There are 14 residues in the CDR3. The V and J ends lost 0 bases and 7 bases respectively, with 12 bases between them. CDR3 sequence: CASSLARGHGGYTF. The CDR3 DNA is TGTGCCAGCAGCTTAGCCCGAGGACATGGTGGCTACACCTTC. The variable domain in full, completed from reference TRBV7-8 and TRBJ1-2, reads GAGVSQSPRYKVAKRGQDVALRCDPISGHVSLFWYQQALGQGPEFLTYFQNEAQLDKSGLPSDRFFAERPEGSVSTLKIQRTQQEDSAVYLCASSLARGHGGYTFGSGTRLTVV.

This clonotype was observed at least ten times. The DNA of the CDR3 is TGCGCCAGCAGCCCAAGGACAGGGGGCTACGAGCAGTACTTC. Protein product: CASSPRTGGYEQYF. The chain carries TRBV5-1 and TRBJ2-7; TRBD1 aligns across 10 bases. The length of the CDR3 is 14 residues. Germline-derived CDR1 and CDR2 are SGHRS and YFSETQ. V lost 4 bases, J lost 3 bases, and 4 bases stayed unmatched.

This clonotype was counted at least ten times. This chain uses TRBV24-1 with TRBJ2-7, with D possibly matching TRBD2 (5 bases). V shed 2 bases and J shed 3 bases, with 13 bases lying between them. Germline CDR1 reads KGHDR; CDR2 reads SFDVKD. The CDR3 consists of 15 residues. The CDR3 nucleotides read TGTGCCACCAGTGATTCGGGGTCGGCTTACTACGAGCAGTACTTC. As protein: CATSDSGSAYYEQYF.

This chain links TRBV5-1 with TRBJ2-5; tentative D call: TRBD2 (6 bases). V gave up 2 bases and J gave up 5 bases, with 7 bases separating them. The CDR3 length is 12 residues. The V gene's germline CDR1 is SGHRS and CDR2 YFSETQ. In DNA, the CDR3 is TGCGCCAGCAGCTTTGGGGGGGAGACCCAGTACTTC. Translation: CASSFGGETQYF.

In this sample, this clonotype turned up a few times. The chain employs TRBV7-2 and TRBJ2-1; unclear D gene. Per the germline V gene, CDR1 is SGHTA and CDR2 is FQGNSA. V was pared by 3 bases and J by 0 bases, with 6 bases between. The CDR3 is 14 residues long. CDR3 in amino acids: CASSFDSSYNEQFF. The CDR3 coding sequence is TGTGCCAGCAGCTTTGACTCCTCCTACAATGAGCAGTTCTTC.

This clonotype was seen ten or more times. J is TRBJ2-3 and V is TRBV10-1, with 8 bases fitting TRBD2. Germline V gene sequence: CDR1 WNHNN, CDR2 SYGVQD (reference sequence). The ends lost 0 bases at V and 4 bases at J; junction bases unmatched: 9. The CDR3 is 17 residues long. This CDR3 reads CASSESSSGMMADTQYF. The CDR3 nucleotides are TGCGCCAGCAGTGAGTCGAGTAGCGGGATGATGGCAGATACGCAGTATTTT.

This clonotype was counted ten times or more. The V call is TRBV27, the J call TRBJ2-3; D is perhaps TRBD2 (5 bases). The germline V gene has CDR1 MNHEY and CDR2 SMNVEV (reference sequence). The V and J ends lost 3 bases and 1 base respectively, with 17 bases between them. The CDR3 consists of 17 residues. The CDR3 bases are TGTGCCAGCAGTTTTTCGGGGATCACCTTCCGCACAGATACGCAGTATTTT. Residues: CASSFSGITFRTDTQYF.

This clonotype was found many times. V gene TRBV11-2 combines with J gene TRBJ1-6; D is ambiguous. From germline, CDR1 is SGHAT and CDR2 FQNNGV. The CDR3 is 16 residues long. V was pared by 0 bases and J by 1 base, with 7 bases between. CDR3 in DNA: TGTGCCAGCAGCTTAGAAGGGTTATCCTATAATTCACCCCTCCACTTT. It is translated as CASSLEGLSYNSPLHF.

Ten or more counts support this clonotype. This chain links TRBV10-2 with TRBJ2-3; the D gene is possibly TRBD1 (6 bases). V lost 6 bases and J 4 bases, leaving 14 bases between the germline ends. The CDR3 is 14 residues long. Germline assignment: CDR1 WSHSY and CDR2 SAAADI. CDR3 loop: CASSRGAGADTQYF. For the CDR3, the DNA is TGCGCCAGCAGCAGGGGTGCTGGGGCAGATACGCAGTATTTT.

The V gene is TRBV10-3, the J gene TRBJ2-5; TRBD2 might be the D (5 bases). CDR3 length equals 11 residues. Trimming took off 7 bases at V and 3 bases at J, with 6 bases between the two ends. CDR1 and CDR2 (germline): ENHRY, SYGVKD. The CDR3 region has the DNA TGTGCCATCATGAGGGAAGAGACCCAGTACTTC. Its translation is CAIMREETQYF.

Many counts were recorded for this clonotype. The chain has TRBV5-1 and TRBJ2-7; no reliable D call. The CDR3 consists of 14 residues. Trimming took 1 base from V and 6 from J, leaving 14 bases between them. CDR1 and CDR2 from the germline V gene are SGHRS and YFSETQ. This CDR3 is CASSLRTVAPEQYF. The DNA for the CDR3 is TGCGCCAGCAGCTTGCGGACGGTGGCCCCCGAGCAGTACTTC.

Ten or more counts support this clonotype. V and J are TRBV4-1 and TRBJ2-2, with D uncertain. V was trimmed by 1 base and J by 6 bases, leaving 9 bases between them. The CDR3 sequence is 14 residues long. Germline-derived CDR1 and CDR2 are MGHRA and YSYEKL. CDR3 sequence reads: CASSQVLKSGELFF. The CDR3 DNA follows: TGCGCCAGCAGCCAAGTTCTAAAATCCGGGGAGCTGTTTTTT.

The chain carries TRBV2 and TRBJ2-2; D ambiguous. V was trimmed by 0 bases and J by 1 base, leaving 6 bases between them. This CDR3 contains 15 residues. CDR1 and CDR2 from the germline V gene are SNHLY and FYNNEI. The CDR3 sequence is CASSEAGLNTGELFF. Written as DNA, the CDR3 is TGTGCCAGCAGTGAAGCAGGCTTGAACACCGGGGAGCTGTTTTTT.